Following are 12 T cell receptor beta chains from one sample sequenced in a study of memory CD4+ T cells and cytomegalovirus serostatus. Method: immunoSEQ multiplex PCR; TCRdb's copy keeps in-frame clones and lacks some. The sample consists of over 35,000 clones, approximately 78% of them appearing once. The sort gate was single viable CD3+CD4+CD8-CD45RO+ cells for memory CD4+ T cells. The sample comprised memory CD4+ T cells from blood. The receptors stem from an adult in good health and CMV-seronegative.

The genes are TRBV7-9 and TRBJ2-5; TRBD2 matches at 7 bases. The germline CDR1 and CDR2 sequences are SEHNR and FQNEAQ (reference sequence). This CDR3 is 15 amino acids long. J lost 2 bases, V lost 5 bases, and 8 bases had no gene match. The CDR3 protein is CASSALGGNQETQYF. The CDR3 nucleotides read TGTGCCAGCAGCGCCCTGGGGGGGAATCAAGAGACCCAGTACTTC.

V gene TRBV27 combines with J gene TRBJ1-6; D is ambiguous. CDR1 and CDR2 (germline): MNHEY, SMNVEV (reference sequence). Trimming cost V 5 bases and J 8 bases, with 7 bases left between them. The CDR3 covers 12 residues. The CDR3 loop reads CASSAGHSPLHF. The CDR3 nucleotides read TGTGCCAGCAGTGCTGGCCATTCACCCCTCCACTTT.

The CDR3 sequence: CASSSPKRDRGLFTNEKLFF. The CDR3, as DNA: TGTGCCAGCAGCTCCCCGAAACGGGACAGGGGGCTCTTCACTAATGAAAAACTGTTTTTT. The V gene is TRBV7-8, the J gene TRBJ1-4, with TRBD1 identical over 12 bases. V was clipped by 4 bases and J by 2 bases; unmatched bases: 14. The CDR3 is made up of 20 amino acids. CDR1 and CDR2 (germline): SGHVS, FQNEAQ.

This clone was found a few times. CDR3 protein: CASSIRGEEPYGYTF. The DNA for the CDR3 is TGTGCCAGTAGTATAAGAGGGGAGGAGCCCTATGGCTACACCTTC. J is TRBJ1-2 and V is TRBV19; the D gene is possibly TRBD1 (5 bases). CDR1 and CDR2 from the germline V gene are LNHDA and SQIVND (reference sequence). V was shortened by 2 bases and J by 4 bases, with 14 bases between the two germline ends. CDR3 length equals 15 residues. Using reference TRBV19 and TRBJ1-2 for the parts outside the CDR3, the full variable domain is DGGITQSPKYLFRKEGQNVTLSCEQNLNHDAMYWYRQDPGQGLRLIYYSQIVNDFQKGDIAEGYSVSREKKESFPLTVTSAQKNPTAFYLCASSIRGEEPYGYTFGSGTRLTVV.

This clone was recorded a few times. The J gene is TRBJ1-2, the V gene TRBV19; D uncertain. Trimming shortened V by 4 bases and J by 1 base, and 4 bases separated the two germline ends. This CDR3 comprises 12 residues. The germline V gene has CDR1 LNHDA and CDR2 SQIVND (reference sequence). The CDR3 region has the DNA TGTGCCAGTAGTACGAATAACTATGGCTACACCTTC. Amino acids: CASSTNNYGYTF. The entire variable domain, with the rest obtained from reference TRBV19 and TRBJ1-2, is as follows: DGGITQSPKYLFRKEGQNVTLSCEQNLNHDAMYWYRQDPGQGLRLIYYSQIVNDFQKGDIAEGYSVSREKKESFPLTVTSAQKNPTAFYLCASSTNNYGYTFGSGTRLTVV.

Only a few counts were recorded for this clone. The V gene is TRBV15, the J gene TRBJ1-2; possible D gene TRBD1, 6 bases. V lost 3 bases and J 7 bases, leaving 9 bases between the germline ends. This CDR3 has 12 amino acids. Germline lookup yields CDR1 LNHNV and CDR2 YYDKDF (reference sequence). Here the CDR3 reads CATSRTGSGYTF. Here the CDR3 DNA reads TGTGCCACCAGCAGGACAGGTTCTGGCTACACCTTC. Full variable domain (rest looked up from reference TRBV15 and TRBJ1-2): DAMVIQNPRYQVTQFGKPVTLSCSQTLNHNVMYWYQQKSSQAPKLLFHYYDKDFNNEADTPDNFQSRRPNTSFCFLDIRSPGLGDTAMYLCATSRTGSGYTFGSGTRLTVV.

In this sample, this clone turned up a few times. This chain connects TRBV30 to TRBJ1-1; no clear D gene. Germline CDR1 GTSNPN, CDR2 SVGIG (reference sequence). This CDR3 spans 12 amino acids. The V and J ends lost 4 bases and 11 bases respectively, with 17 bases between them. The CDR3 reads CAWTSRAGRAFF. The CDR3 nucleotides are TGTGCCTGGACGTCCCGTGCTGGAAGGGCTTTCTTT.

CDR3 region: CASSSLLAGDNEQFF. DNA for the CDR3: TGTGCCAGCAGTTCCCTACTAGCGGGGGACAATGAGCAGTTCTTC. The gene calls are TRBV28 and TRBJ2-1, with TRBD2 matching 11 bases. This CDR3 region has 15 residues. The trim removed 4 bases at V and 5 bases at J, leaving 4 bases unmatched. The germline CDR1 and CDR2 sequences are MDHEN and SYDVKM.

This chain links TRBV11-2 with TRBJ1-2, with D maybe TRBD1 (5 bases). The length of the CDR3 is 16 residues. CDR1 is SGHAT, CDR2 FQNNGV, per germline. Trimming took 5 bases from V and 8 from J, leaving 24 bases between them. DNA for the CDR3: TGTGCCAGCAGCGCGGGGACCTCAAACGGACGTCAGGGCTACACCTTC. Translated: CASSAGTSNGRQGYTF.

J is TRBJ2-6 and V is TRBV5-6; 7 bases map to TRBD2. The CDR3 covers 18 residues. The germline gives CDR1 SGHDT, CDR2 YYEEEE. J lost 0 bases, V lost 3 bases, and 9 bases had no gene match. DNA of the CDR3: TGTGCCAGCAGCTCGTTCCGGGCGGGGGTCTCTGGGGCCAACGTCCTGACTTTC. It codes for CASSSFRAGVSGANVLTF. The complete variable domain, with remaining parts taken from reference TRBV5-6 and TRBJ2-6, reads DAGVTQSPTHLIKTRGQQVTLRCSPKSGHDTVSWYQQALGQGPQFIFQYYEEEERQRGNFPDRFSGHQFPNYSSELNVNALLLGDSALYLCASSSFRAGVSGANVLTFGAGSRLTVL.

The chain carries TRBV6-1 and TRBJ2-1; no firm D call. The germline V gene has CDR1 MNHNS and CDR2 SASEGT. V lost 2 bases to trimming and J lost 9 bases, with 11 bases between them. There are 13 residues in the CDR3. The CDR3 DNA reads TGTGCCAGCAGTGAATTCCCAGAAGGTGAGCAGTTCTTC. Its protein product is CASSEFPEGEQFF.

The rearrangement uses TRBV7-2 and TRBJ1-4, with D hard to call. Trimming took 1 base from V and 7 from J, leaving 10 bases between them. Germline V gene data show CDR1 as SGHTA and CDR2 as FQGNSA. This CDR3 is 14 amino acids long. The chain's CDR3 is CASSLDVRSEKLFF. CDR3 DNA: TGTGCCAGCAGCTTAGATGTCAGAAGTGAAAAACTGTTTTTT.